This entry is about one T cell receptor beta chain. This clone was seen a handful of times. No antigen is known for it. No base-level quality is on record; no much larger clone is a single base apart. TCRbeta CDR3 regions were amplified from genomic DNA by means of the immunoSEQ Assay, a bias-controlled multiplex PCR. The paper's processing steps were these. Nucleated cell counts per sample were estimated from amplification of reference gene primers within the assay. To quantify the absolute abundance of each unique TCRbeta CDR3 rearrangement, sequence reads were collapsed and filtered. For each sample, productive Simpson clonality was calculated as the square root of Simpson's diversity index over productive rearrangements. TCRdb holds this immuneACCESS table with in-frame rearrangements only. Some clones are missing; in checked studies, unresolved V genes explain under half, and the rest has no known cause. V and J calls and clone size are copied from that table; D and trimming were computed from the DNA. The sample table holds 70,000 to 80,000 clones, of which approximately 85% were seen once. The ten biggest clones cover approximately 35% of the sample.

The source of the sample is a study of blood T cell repertoires in COVID-19 (dated by TCRdb to 2018 to 2021). Broadly, across the study: Samples covering the acute and convalescent phases of COVID-19 were provided by collaborators in the United States, Italy and Spain. The prospective study material was composed of cDNA or gDNA derived from T cells, B-cell-depleted T cells, or PBMCs. Subjects who had been exposed to COVID-19, were actively infected with it, or had recovered from it provided the deeply sampled blood TCRbeta repertoires that made up the dataset. The repertoires were released in a freely available public database intended as a resource for research on the immune response to SARS-CoV-2. The samples were drawn from the first 160 participants of the ongoing ImmuneRACE study and from 950 to 1,500 subjects provided by 6 global collaborators. The sample metadata nearly always contained a de-identified subject ID, COVID-19 status, age in years and sex. Where available, HLA class I and class II types were obtained from metadata supplied by the sample provider rather than from assay-based typing.

The paper's findings and limits, for the study overall: Clinical and demographic metadata were provided uncurated, with the amount varying by source and participant.

Whole blood was collected in K2EDTA tubes by collaborating institutions according to the institutions' own protocols. Collaborator samples were shipped for TCRbeta analysis as frozen whole blood, isolated PBMCs, or DNA extracted from either sample type. Sequences SGHTA (CDR1) and FQGNSA (CDR2) are obtained from the germline V gene. Ends trimmed: V by 4 bases, J by 4 bases; bases unmatched to a gene: 10. Measured from the cysteine to the phenylalanine, the CDR3 is 16 residues long. CDR3 DNA is the only sequence kept; it has 48 bases, read in frame from the first base. The sequence links TRBV7-2 to TRBJ1-5, with 7 central nucleotides matching TRBD1. This sequence was found in an elderly woman with active or convalescent COVID-19. Sequenced: peripheral blood. CDR3 protein: CASSSGQMTLNQPQHF. The bases read TGTGCCAGCAGCTCGGGACAGATGACCCTAAATCAGCCCCAGCATTTT.